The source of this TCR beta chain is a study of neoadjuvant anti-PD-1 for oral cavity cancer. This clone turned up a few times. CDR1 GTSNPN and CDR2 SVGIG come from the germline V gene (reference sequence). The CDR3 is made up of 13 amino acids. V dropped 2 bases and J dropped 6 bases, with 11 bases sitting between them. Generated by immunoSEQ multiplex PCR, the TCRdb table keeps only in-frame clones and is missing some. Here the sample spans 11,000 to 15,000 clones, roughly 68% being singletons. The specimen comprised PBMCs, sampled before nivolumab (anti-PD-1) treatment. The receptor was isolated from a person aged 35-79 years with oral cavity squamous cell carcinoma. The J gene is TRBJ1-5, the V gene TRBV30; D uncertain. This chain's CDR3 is CAWSSGNGQPQHF. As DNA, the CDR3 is TGTGCCTGGAGTAGTGGTAATGGTCAGCCCCAGCATTTT.